This T cell receptor (beta chain) was recovered during a study of cytomegalovirus exposure and HLA in healthy donors. General study results and limits: Reports showed the classifier diagnosing cytomegalovirus status with high specificity and sensitivity.

Regarding this clone: The antigen remains undetermined.

The PCR had 60 Vbeta and 13 Jbeta primers. Assay used: immunoSEQ multiplex PCR; TCRdb lists only in-frame clones, some missing. The sample carries some 170,000 clones, around 81% recorded once. The sequenced material came from PBMCs. The receptor comes from a woman between 18 and 29 years old in good health and CMV-seropositive.

CDR3 protein: CASSLDPQSSGANVLTF. The CDR3 nucleotides are TGTGCCAGCTCTCTCGATCCACAGAGCTCTGGGGCCAACGTCCTGACTTTC. V usage is TRBV18 and J usage is TRBJ2-6; no clear D gene. The germline V gene encodes CDR1 KGHSH and CDR2 LQKENI. The length of the CDR3 is 17 residues. The V and J ends lost 6 bases and 0 bases respectively, with 15 bases between them.